The 3 T cell receptor beta chains reported below all come from one sample, sequenced in a study of neoadjuvant anti-PD-1 for oral cavity cancer. Sequenced by immunoSEQ multiplex PCR; TCRdb stores in-frame clones only, minus some. Counted here are roughly 14,000 clones, roughly four fifths occurring once; the ten biggest clones make up 2% to 2.5%. Time point described: after neoadjuvant nivolumab, at surgical resection. The sequencing here drew on PBMCs, taken after nivolumab (anti-PD-1) treatment. Receptor source: a person aged 40-85 years with oral cavity squamous cell carcinoma.

The chain employs TRBV21-1 and TRBJ2-1; no check of the table's D call, TRBD2, against the DNA was made. TRBV21-1 is reported as a pseudogene. The CDR3 totals 16 residues. The CDR3 DNA is TGTGCCAGCAGGAAGCGGGGGACTAGCGGGAGAGATGAGCAGTTCTTC. Protein sequence: CASRKRGTSGRDEQFF.

This clone was counted a single time. The genes are TRBV28 and TRBJ2-1; 8 bases are shared with TRBD2. V trimming: 7 bases; J trimming: 6 bases; junction bases outside the gene matches: 8. The CDR3 consists of 14 residues. Germline values: CDR1 MDHEN, CDR2 SYDVKM. This chain's CDR3 is CASTQGLARNEQFF. The DNA of the CDR3 is TGTGCCAGCACCCAAGGACTAGCTCGCAATGAGCAGTTCTTC.

The genes are TRBV6-4 and TRBJ2-3; a possible D gene is TRBD2 (5 bases). Germline V gene sequence: CDR1 MRHNA, CDR2 SNTAGT. The germline V and J ends were trimmed by 4 bases and 5 bases, with 10 bases remaining between them. The CDR3 runs 13 residues. DNA for the CDR3: TGTGCCAGCAGTGTCCTGGGAGAAGATACGCAGTATTTT. It translates to CASSVLGEDTQYF.